Listed here are 12 T cell receptor beta chains from one sample, sequenced in a study of OX40 agonist ivuxolimab in advanced cancers. Clones were sequenced by immunoSEQ multiplex PCR, and TCRdb holds only the in-frame ones, with some missing. The sample includes approximately 77,000 clones, 80% to 95% of them seen just once. The source material was CD4+ or CD8+ T cells sorted from blood, sampled in a trial of the OX40 agonist ivuxolimab. These receptors were collected from an adult with an advanced solid tumor such as melanoma, head and neck, liver or kidney cancer.

The V and J genes are TRBV27 and TRBJ1-1; 9 nucleotides align to TRBD1. V shed 6 bases and J 5 bases; nucleotides not matched to a gene: 4. Germline-derived CDR1 and CDR2 are MNHEY and SMNVEV (reference sequence). The CDR3 contains 13 residues. This CDR3 is CASRPTGGTEAFF. DNA of the CDR3: TGTGCCAGCAGACCGACAGGGGGTACTGAAGCTTTCTTT.

The J gene is TRBJ1-2, the V gene TRBV10-3; the D gene is possibly TRBD1 (6 bases). V lost 10 bases and J lost 4, with 13 bases in between. This CDR3 is 12 amino acids long. CDR1 is ENHRY and CDR2 is SYGVKD in the germline V gene. The CDR3 loop is CANRDAGYGYTF. The CDR3 DNA follows: TGTGCCAACAGGGATGCAGGCTATGGCTACACCTTC.

The chain is built from TRBV19 and TRBJ2-5; 11 positions agree with TRBD2. Germline values: CDR1 LNHDA, CDR2 SQIVND (reference sequence). This CDR3 is built from 18 residues. After removal of 0 bases from V and 2 bases from J, the junction contained 8 bases not matched to a gene. The CDR3 loop is CASSIDLVGTSGQETQYF. The CDR3 bases are TGTGCCAGTAGTATAGATCTCGTCGGGACTAGCGGACAAGAGACCCAGTACTTC.

This chain links TRBV13 with TRBJ2-7; D possibly corresponds to TRBD2 (6 bases). CDR3 length equals 15 residues. Trimming pared 3 bases from V and 7 bases from J, leaving 19 bases between. Germline V gene sequence: CDR1 PRHDT, CDR2 FYEKMQ (reference sequence). In DNA, the CDR3 is TGTGCCAGCAGCTTGGGGACTTCCTACGGGTGGGAGCAGTACTTC. Translating gives CASSLGTSYGWEQYF.

CDR3 region: CASSSRTGGRETQYF. The CDR3 region has the DNA TGTGCCAGTAGTTCAAGGACAGGGGGCCGGGAGACCCAGTACTTC. This chain uses TRBV19 with TRBJ2-5; 11 bases are a match to TRBD1. The V gene's germline CDR1 is LNHDA and CDR2 SQIVND (reference sequence). CDR3 size: 15 residues. Trimming removed 5 bases from V and 5 bases from J; junction bases left unmatched: 7. The full variable domain, completed using reference TRBV19 and TRBJ2-5, is DGGITQSPKYLFRKEGQNVTLSCEQNLNHDAMYWYRQDPGQGLRLIYYSQIVNDFQKGDIAEGYSVSREKKESFPLTVTSAQKNPTAFYLCASSSRTGGRETQYFGPGTRLLVL.

V is TRBV15 and J is TRBJ2-7; perhaps TRBD2 as D (6 bases). Germline CDR1 reads LNHNV; CDR2 reads YYDKDF (reference sequence). The CDR3 sequence is 15 residues long. Trimming removed 0 bases from V and 0 bases from J, with 9 bases in between. As DNA, the CDR3 is TGTGCCACCAGCAGAGAGCGGGGCGACTCCTACGAGCAGTACTTC. The encoded protein is CATSRERGDSYEQYF.

The chain links TRBV7-9 to TRBJ1-3; 9 bases are a match to TRBD1. The CDR3 is 16 amino acids. V was clipped by 10 bases and J by 4 bases; unmatched bases: 14. Germline CDR1 is SEHNR and CDR2 is FQNEAQ (reference sequence). As DNA, the CDR3 is TGTGCCACCGATGATCCGGGACAGGGAGAAGGAAACACCATATATTTT. Protein: CATDDPGQGEGNTIYF.

The chain combines TRBV4-2 with TRBJ1-2; D call uncertain. Per the germline V gene, CDR1 is LGHNA and CDR2 is YNFKEQ. This CDR3 is 14 amino acids long. Between the trimmed V and J ends, which lost 1 base and 6 bases, there was a span of 12 bases. The CDR3 spells CASSQAGGGNGYTF. CDR3 DNA sequence: TGTGCCAGCAGCCAAGCGGGAGGTGGGAATGGCTACACCTTC.

This chain connects TRBV7-9 to TRBJ2-2; D is perhaps TRBD2 (7 bases). The CDR3 length is 17 residues. The V end lost 5 bases, the J end lost 3 bases, and 19 bases lay between the germline ends. Germline-derived CDR1 and CDR2 are SEHNR and FQNEAQ (reference sequence). The CDR3 sequence is CASSPRGAGAHTGELFF. The CDR3, as DNA: TGTGCCAGCAGCCCGCGAGGGGCGGGGGCACACACCGGGGAGCTGTTTTTT.

The chain couples TRBV6-1 to TRBJ1-1; D perhaps matches TRBD1 (6 bases). Trimming removed 8 bases at V and 4 bases at J, with 17 bases between. This CDR3 contains 14 residues. The germline V gene encodes CDR1 MNHNS and CDR2 SASEGT. The CDR3 is CASFPRQQGTEAFF. CDR3 sequence (DNA): TGTGCCAGCTTCCCTCGACAACAGGGCACTGAAGCTTTCTTT.

The chain carries TRBV18 and TRBJ2-7; D possibly corresponds to TRBD2 (5 bases). V dropped 4 bases and J dropped 4 bases, with 14 bases sitting between them. The germline V gene encodes CDR1 KGHSH and CDR2 LQKENI. This CDR3 is built from 14 residues. The CDR3 loop reads CASSLLSEGYEQYF. The DNA of the CDR3 is TGTGCCAGCTCACTTTTATCCGAGGGATACGAGCAGTACTTC.

The rearrangement uses TRBV7-2 and TRBJ2-3, with D perhaps TRBD1 or TRBD2 (5 bases each). V was pared by 1 base and J by 6 bases, with 11 bases between. This CDR3 region has 14 residues. Germline CDR1 is SGHTA and CDR2 is FQGNSA. The CDR3 nucleotides read TGTGCCAGCAGCTTAGAGTGGGGGATGGATACGCAGTATTTT. Its translation is CASSLEWGMDTQYF.